A single sample is the source of the 16 T cell receptor beta chains below, sequenced in a study of T cells of healthy individuals. MiXCR, run by TCRdb on the 5' RACE reads, gives a single entry per CDR3 protein. Of fewer than 70,000 distinct CDR3 sequences in the sample, roughly 14% are singletons; the top ten hold 15% to 20%. These receptors all stem from a human donor in good health.

This clonotype was detected only a few times. The V and J genes are TRBV20-1 and TRBJ1-1, with 7 nucleotides matching TRBD1. The CDR3 has 14 amino acids. The ends lost 1 base at V and 1 base at J; junction bases unmatched: 3. The germline V gene has CDR1 DFQATT and CDR2 SNEGSKA (reference sequence). The CDR3 DNA sequence: TGCAGTGCTAGAGGTAGGACAGGGAACACTGAAGCTTTCTTT. Its protein product is CSARGRTGNTEAFF.

This clonotype was picked up many times. V usage is TRBV2 and J usage is TRBJ1-4, with D hard to call. The germline V gene encodes CDR1 SNHLY and CDR2 FYNNEI. V was cut by 4 bases and J by 2 bases, with 8 bases left in between. The CDR3 loop spans 14 amino acids. The CDR3 DNA reads as TGTGCCAGCAGTGCGCGAGTGACTAATGAAAAACTGTTTTTT. Its protein is CASSARVTNEKLFF.

This clonotype was found many times. The chain carries TRBV30 and TRBJ2-1, with D unresolved. V was trimmed by 1 base and J by 0 bases, leaving 7 bases between them. The CDR3 covers 14 residues. Germline values: CDR1 GTSNPN, CDR2 SVGIG (reference sequence). Written as DNA, the CDR3 is TGTGCCTGGAGTGATGCTAGCTCCTACAATGAGCAGTTCTTC. This sequence encodes CAWSDASSYNEQFF.

This clonotype has ten or more counts. The chain uses TRBV6-6 and TRBJ2-3; 9 bases are shared with TRBD2. Germline V gene lookup returns CDR1 MNHNY and CDR2 SVGAGI (reference sequence). Germline trimming cut 6 bases from V and 1 base from J; bases unmatched to any gene: 2. This CDR3 has 14 amino acids. The CDR3 region is CASREREGTDTQYF. The CDR3 DNA follows: TGTGCCAGCAGAGAGCGGGAGGGCACAGATACGCAGTATTTT.

The chain uses TRBV28 and TRBJ1-3; D is perhaps TRBD1 (6 bases). The CDR3 spans 15 residues. Trimming took 6 bases from V and 4 from J, leaving 16 bases between them. CDR1 and CDR2 from the germline V gene are MDHEN and SYDVKM. The DNA of the CDR3 is TGTGCCAGCAGCCTAACACAGGGAGAGGGAAACACCATATATTTT. Encoded protein: CASSLTQGEGNTIYF.

This clonotype was seen more than once but under ten times. The V call is TRBV7-2, the J call TRBJ1-1, with a possible D match to TRBD1 (5 bases). The CDR3 sequence is 14 residues long. The germline CDR1 and CDR2 sequences are SGHTA and FQGNSA. Trimming pared 1 base from V and 6 bases from J, leaving 12 bases between. The CDR3 DNA reads as TGTGCCAGCAGCTTAGTTCCGGGGCTCCCTGAAGCTTTCTTT. It translates to CASSLVPGLPEAFF.

This chain connects TRBV4-1 to TRBJ1-4; D is uncertain. The CDR3 totals 14 residues. From germline, CDR1 is MGHRA and CDR2 YSYEKL. V lost 4 bases, J lost 5 bases, and 11 bases lay in between. In DNA form, the CDR3 reads TGCGCCAGCAGCCGCATATTGAGGAATGAAAAACTGTTTTTT. It yields the protein CASSRILRNEKLFF.

This clonotype showed up many times. J is TRBJ1-5 and V is TRBV2; D gene unclear. V dropped 2 bases and J dropped 4 bases, with 12 bases sitting between them. The germline V gene encodes CDR1 SNHLY and CDR2 FYNNEI. The CDR3 is 15 residues long. This chain's CDR3 is CASSETVFKNQPQHF. The CDR3 DNA is TGTGCCAGCAGTGAAACGGTCTTTAAGAATCAGCCCCAGCATTTT.

CDR3 coding DNA: TGTGCCAGCAGTTTAGGGAAGGTGAGGACTGAAGCTTTCTTT. It specifies CASSLGKVRTEAFF. J is TRBJ1-1 and V is TRBV12-3 or TRBV12-4; no reliable D call. The ends were cut back, 1 base at V and 5 bases at J, with 11 bases in the middle. CDR3 length: 14 amino acids.

This clonotype was counted between two and nine times. This rearrangement joins TRBV9 to TRBJ2-1; 9 bases map to TRBD2. The ends lost 0 bases at V and 4 bases at J; junction bases unmatched: 2. Germline V gene lookup returns CDR1 SGDLS and CDR2 YYNGEE. This CDR3 is built from 15 residues. The CDR3 is CASSVEAGGYNEQFF. DNA of the CDR3: TGTGCCAGCAGCGTAGAGGCGGGGGGGTACAATGAGCAGTTCTTC.

The V call is TRBV7-6, the J call TRBJ2-5; D tentatively reads TRBD1 or TRBD2 (5 bases each). Trimming cost V 2 bases and J 2 bases, with 9 bases left between them. CDR1 and CDR2 (germline): SGHVS, FNYEAQ. The CDR3 totals 14 residues. The CDR3 DNA sequence: TGTGCCAGCAGCTTAACCGGGGCGCAAGAGACCCAGTACTTC. Translating it yields CASSLTGAQETQYF.

The chain carries TRBV11-2 and TRBJ2-5; D unresolved. The CDR3 covers 12 residues. The ends were cut back, 5 bases at V and 5 bases at J, with 9 bases in the middle. The germline V gene encodes CDR1 SGHAT and CDR2 FQNNGV. CDR3 sequence reads: CASSPVRETQYF. CDR3 nucleotides: TGTGCCAGCAGCCCCGTCCGGGAGACCCAGTACTTC.

This clonotype showed up many times. The V call is TRBV12-3 or TRBV12-4, the J call TRBJ1-5; the D gene is possibly TRBD1 (6 bases). This CDR3 has 14 residues. The V end lost 6 bases, the J end lost 4 bases, and 13 bases lay between the germline ends. In DNA, the CDR3 is TGTGCCAGCAGACTAGGACAGCCGAATCAGCCCCAGCATTTT. Amino acid sequence: CASRLGQPNQPQHF.

The CDR3 spells CASLLGGGWVTEAFF. CDR3 bases: TGTGCCAGCCTTTTAGGAGGGGGGTGGGTCACTGAAGCTTTCTTT. The rearrangement uses TRBV19 and TRBJ1-1; D possibly corresponds to TRBD1 (6 bases). This CDR3 is 15 amino acids long. Germline lookup yields CDR1 LNHDA and CDR2 SQIVND (reference sequence). Trimming stripped 9 bases from V and 4 bases from J, with 21 bases between. The full variable domain, with the rest looked up from reference TRBV19 and TRBJ1-1, is DGGITQSPKYLFRKEGQNVTLSCEQNLNHDAMYWYRQDPGQGLRLIYYSQIVNDFQKGDIAEGYSVSREKKESFPLTVTSAQKNPTAFYLCASLLGGGWVTEAFFGQGTRLTVV.

This clonotype was picked up many times. The V call is TRBV20-1, the J call TRBJ2-5, with 12 bases aligning to TRBD2. The trim removed 3 bases at V and 5 bases at J, leaving 7 bases unmatched. The germline CDR1 and CDR2 sequences are DFQATT and SNEGSKA (reference sequence). The length of the CDR3 is 15 residues. The CDR3 DNA reads TGCAGTGCTAGTTCGGCTAGCGGGGGGGAGGAGACCCAGTACTTC. Its translation: CSASSASGGEETQYF.

This rearrangement joins TRBV5-4 to TRBJ2-1; 8 bases line up with TRBD2. CDR1 is SGHNT, CDR2 YYREEE, per germline (reference sequence). V gave up 0 bases and J gave up 4 bases; unmatched junction bases: 9. The CDR3 totals 17 residues. The CDR3 reads CASSLGPGSGSYNEQFF. In nucleotides, the CDR3 is TGTGCCAGCAGCTTGGGCCCCGGGAGCGGGAGTTACAATGAGCAGTTCTTC.